This is a list of T cell receptor beta chains from one sample in a study of beta chain features in type 1 diabetes. Libraries were prepared by immunoSEQ multiplex PCR; TCRdb keeps only in-frame clonotypes and omits some of them. This table holds roughly 340,000 clones, approximately 12% found once. Sequencing was performed on naive CD4+ T cells from blood. The receptors were sampled from a woman younger than 30 with type 1 diabetes. Each CDR3 is given with its conserved first and last residue. The D gene is left open where the match is weak. Clone size is given for some rows only: seen once, a few or many times, or a class if the clone is expanded.

V gene: TRBV19
D gene: -
J gene: TRBJ2-3
CDR3 length: 14
clone size: -
CDR3 DNA: TGTGCCAGTACGGAGGCCGACGACACAGATACGCAGTATTTT
CDR3 protein: CASTEADDTDTQYF

V gene: TRBV19
D gene: -
J gene: TRBJ1-5
CDR3 length: 15
clone size: -
CDR3 DNA: TGTGCCAGTAGTCCCCAGGGTCGGGGCAATCAGCCCCAGCATTTT
CDR3 protein: CASSPQGRGNQPQHF

V gene: TRBV11-2
D gene: -
J gene: TRBJ2-3
CDR3 length: 15
clone size: few
CDR3 DNA: TGTGCCAGCAGCTTAGTGGGGGCCAGGACAGATACGCAGTATTTT
CDR3 protein: CASSLVGARTDTQYF

V gene: TRBV5-6
D gene: -
J gene: TRBJ2-7
CDR3 length: 14
clone size: few
CDR3 DNA: TGTGCCAGCAGCGGGCTGGATAGACCCTACGAGCAGTACTTC
CDR3 protein: CASSGLDRPYEQYF

V gene: TRBV6-6
D gene: TRBD2
J gene: TRBJ2-2
CDR3 length: 14
clone size: few
CDR3 DNA: TGTGCCAGCAGTTCCCGGGAGGAGGCGGGGGAGCTGTTTTTT
CDR3 protein: CASSSREEAGELFF

V gene: TRBV5-1
D gene: TRBD1
J gene: TRBJ2-5
CDR3 length: 13
clone size: -
CDR3 DNA: TGCGCCAGCAGACTCGGACAGGGGGAGACCCAGTACTTC
CDR3 protein: CASRLGQGETQYF

V gene: TRBV28
D gene: -
J gene: TRBJ2-3
CDR3 length: 11
clone size: few
CDR3 DNA: TGTGCCAGCAGTCTCAGGGATACGCAGTATTTT
CDR3 protein: CASSLRDTQYF

V gene: TRBV29-1
D gene: -
J gene: TRBJ1-2
CDR3 length: 14
clone size: -
CDR3 DNA: TGCAGCGTTGACGCTACCGGGTCCCAGAGTGGCTACACCTTC
CDR3 protein: CSVDATGSQSGYTF

V gene: TRBV15
D gene: TRBD2
J gene: TRBJ2-3
CDR3 length: 17
clone size: -
CDR3 DNA: TGTGCCACCAGCAGAGATTGGATTAGCGGGAGGGCGGATACGCAGTATTTT
CDR3 protein: CATSRDWISGRADTQYF

V gene: TRBV7-2
D gene: -
J gene: TRBJ1-2
CDR3 length: 13
clone size: -
CDR3 DNA: TGTGCCAGCAGCTTAGACAGGAGTAATGGCTACACCTTC
CDR3 protein: CASSLDRSNGYTF

V gene: TRBV7-9
D gene: TRBD1
J gene: TRBJ1-2
CDR3 length: 16
clone size: -
CDR3 DNA: TGTGCCAGCAGCTCAGCCGACAGGGAGACTAACTATGGCTACACCTTC
CDR3 protein: CASSSADRETNYGYTF

V gene: TRBV30
D gene: TRBD1
J gene: TRBJ2-7
CDR3 length: 13
clone size: -
CDR3 DNA: TGTGCCTGGAGTCGGGACAGGTCCTACGAGCAGTACTTC
CDR3 protein: CAWSRDRSYEQYF

V gene: TRBV9
D gene: -
J gene: TRBJ2-7
CDR3 length: 14
clone size: few
CDR3 DNA: TGTGCCAGCAGCGCCGGAGCCGCGATCGGCGAGCAGTACTTC
CDR3 protein: CASSAGAAIGEQYF

V gene: TRBV27
D gene: TRBD2
J gene: TRBJ2-2
CDR3 length: 17
clone size: few
CDR3 DNA: TGTGCCAGCAGTAATCGGGGACTAGGTTTAGACACCGGGGAGCTGTTTTTT
CDR3 protein: CASSNRGLGLDTGELFF

V gene: TRBV6-5
D gene: -
J gene: TRBJ2-5
CDR3 length: 16
clone size: -
CDR3 DNA: TGTGCCAGCAGTTACTCGGGGACACCCAGTATAGAGACCCAGTACTTC
CDR3 protein: CASSYSGTPSIETQYF

V gene: TRBV29-1
D gene: -
J gene: TRBJ1-1
CDR3 length: 12
clone size: -
CDR3 DNA: TGCAGCTTGAGAATTCTGAACACTGAAGCTTTCTTT
CDR3 protein: CSLRILNTEAFF

V gene: TRBV5-1
D gene: TRBD2
J gene: TRBJ2-3
CDR3 length: 18
clone size: -
CDR3 DNA: TGCGCCAGCAGCTTGGCTAGCGGGAGTAATCCTGGCACAGATACGCAGTATTTT
CDR3 protein: CASSLASGSNPGTDTQYF

V gene: TRBV30
D gene: TRBD2
J gene: TRBJ2-1
CDR3 length: 16
clone size: few
CDR3 DNA: TGTGCCTGGAGTATTGGATGGGGCGGGAGCCACAATGAGCAGTTCTTC
CDR3 protein: CAWSIGWGGSHNEQFF

V gene: TRBV10-3
D gene: TRBD2
J gene: TRBJ2-1
CDR3 length: 14
clone size: few
CDR3 DNA: TGTGCCATTCAGACTAGCGGGAGGGCAAATGAGCAGTTCTTC
CDR3 protein: CAIQTSGRANEQFF

V gene: TRBV18
D gene: -
J gene: TRBJ1-5
CDR3 length: 16
clone size: -
CDR3 DNA: TGTGCCAGCTCACGAGCGGGGGCTGGGGGCAATCAGCCCCAGCATTTT
CDR3 protein: CASSRAGAGGNQPQHF

V gene: TRBV29-1
D gene: -
J gene: TRBJ2-4
CDR3 length: 11
clone size: -
CDR3 DNA: TGCAGCGTTGACAGATACAACATTCAGTACTTC
CDR3 protein: CSVDRYNIQYF

V gene: TRBV30
D gene: -
J gene: TRBJ2-3
CDR3 length: 13
clone size: -
CDR3 DNA: TGTGCCTGGAGTCCACCGGTCACAGATACGCAGTATTTT
CDR3 protein: CAWSPPVTDTQYF

V gene: TRBV29-1
D gene: TRBD1
J gene: TRBJ2-3
CDR3 length: 15
clone size: -
CDR3 DNA: TGCAGCGTTGTCACAGGGGGGTCGGGCACAGATACGCAGTATTTT
CDR3 protein: CSVVTGGSGTDTQYF

V gene: TRBV7-9
D gene: TRBD2
J gene: TRBJ2-3
CDR3 length: 15
clone size: -
CDR3 DNA: TGTGCCAGCAGCTTCGGACTAGCGGCCCCTGATACGCAGTATTTT
CDR3 protein: CASSFGLAAPDTQYF

V gene: TRBV28
D gene: -
J gene: TRBJ1-5
CDR3 length: 11
clone size: -
CDR3 DNA: TGTGCCAGCACTAACAATCAGCCCCAGCATTTT
CDR3 protein: CASTNNQPQHF

V gene: TRBV10-3
D gene: -
J gene: TRBJ2-5
CDR3 length: 13
clone size: -
CDR3 DNA: TGTGCCATCAGTACAGGCCTCAAGGAGACCCAGTACTTC
CDR3 protein: CAISTGLKETQYF

V gene: TRBV6-6
D gene: -
J gene: TRBJ2-6
CDR3 length: 15
clone size: -
CDR3 DNA: TGTGCCAGCAGCTTCGATAGCTCTGGGGCCAACGTCCTGACTTTC
CDR3 protein: CASSFDSSGANVLTF

V gene: TRBV28
D gene: -
J gene: TRBJ2-4
CDR3 length: 18
clone size: few
CDR3 DNA: TGTGCCAGCAGTTTTCTCTCCCCTCAGGGAACAGCCAAAAACATTCAGTACTTC
CDR3 protein: CASSFLSPQGTAKNIQYF

V gene: TRBV4-3
D gene: -
J gene: TRBJ2-5
CDR3 length: 15
clone size: -
CDR3 DNA: TGCGCCAGCAGCCCGGGGATGGGCCCCCCAGAGACCCAGTACTTC
CDR3 protein: CASSPGMGPPETQYF

V gene: TRBV28
D gene: -
J gene: TRBJ2-6
CDR3 length: 15
clone size: few
CDR3 DNA: TGTGCCAGCAGCCTTGCGAGCTCTGGGGCCAACGTCCTGACTTTC
CDR3 protein: CASSLASSGANVLTF

V gene: TRBV28
D gene: TRBD1
J gene: TRBJ1-1
CDR3 length: 12
clone size: few
CDR3 DNA: TGTGCCAGCAGTTTAGTAAACAGGGGAGCTTTCTTT
CDR3 protein: CASSLVNRGAFF

V gene: TRBV5-1
D gene: TRBD1
J gene: TRBJ1-4
CDR3 length: 15
clone size: -
CDR3 DNA: TGCGCCAGCAGCTCATCGACAGGGGGCGGGGAAAAACTGTTTTTT
CDR3 protein: CASSSSTGGGEKLFF

V gene: TRBV10-3
D gene: -
J gene: TRBJ2-7
CDR3 length: 15
clone size: -
CDR3 DNA: TGTGCCATCAGTGAGTCGGGTAGCGGAACCTACGAGCAGTACTTC
CDR3 protein: CAISESGSGTYEQYF

V gene: TRBV2
D gene: -
J gene: TRBJ2-5
CDR3 length: 13
clone size: -
CDR3 DNA: TGTGCCAGTCGCGAGGGGGTACAAGAGACCCAGTACTTC
CDR3 protein: CASREGVQETQYF

V gene: TRBV30
D gene: -
J gene: TRBJ1-2
CDR3 length: 12
clone size: few
CDR3 DNA: TGTGCCTGGAGTACTGGGGCTAATGGCTACACCTTC
CDR3 protein: CAWSTGANGYTF

V gene: TRBV5-1
D gene: TRBD2
J gene: TRBJ2-1
CDR3 length: 15
clone size: -
CDR3 DNA: TGCGCCAGCAGCTTGGGACTAGCGGGAGGGAATGAGCAGTTCTTC
CDR3 protein: CASSLGLAGGNEQFF

V gene: TRBV18
D gene: -
J gene: TRBJ2-1
CDR3 length: 13
clone size: few
CDR3 DNA: TGTGCCAGCTCACCACCCGCAGGCTATGAGCAGTTCTTC
CDR3 protein: CASSPPAGYEQFF